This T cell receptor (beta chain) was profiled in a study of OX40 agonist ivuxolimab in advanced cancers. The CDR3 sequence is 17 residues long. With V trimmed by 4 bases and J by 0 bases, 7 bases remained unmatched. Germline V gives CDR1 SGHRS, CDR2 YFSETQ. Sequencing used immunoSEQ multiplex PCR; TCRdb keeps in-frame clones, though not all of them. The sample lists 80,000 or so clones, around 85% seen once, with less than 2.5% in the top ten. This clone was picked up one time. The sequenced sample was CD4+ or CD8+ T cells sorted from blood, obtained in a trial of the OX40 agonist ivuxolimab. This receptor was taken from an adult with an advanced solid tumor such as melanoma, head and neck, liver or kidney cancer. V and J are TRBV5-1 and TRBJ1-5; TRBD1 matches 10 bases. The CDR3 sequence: CASSPGQGGDSNQPQHF. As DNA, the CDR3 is TGCGCCAGCAGCCCAGGACAGGGGGGGGATAGCAATCAGCCCCAGCATTTT.